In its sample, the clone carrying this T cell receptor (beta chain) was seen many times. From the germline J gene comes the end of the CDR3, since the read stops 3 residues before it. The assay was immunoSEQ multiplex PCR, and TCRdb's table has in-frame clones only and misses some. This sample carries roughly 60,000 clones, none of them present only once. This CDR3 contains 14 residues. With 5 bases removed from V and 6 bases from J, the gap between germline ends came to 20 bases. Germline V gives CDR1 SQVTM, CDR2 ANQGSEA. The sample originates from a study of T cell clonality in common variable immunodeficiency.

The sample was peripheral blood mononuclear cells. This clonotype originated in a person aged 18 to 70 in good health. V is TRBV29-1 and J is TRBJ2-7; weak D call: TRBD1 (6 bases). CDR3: CSVLSYATGSEQYF. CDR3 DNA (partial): TGCAGCGTTTTATCTTATGCCACAGGGAGCGAG.